A selection of T cell receptor beta chains follows, all from one sample in a study of blood T cell repertoires in COVID-19. Some clones are missing from TCRdb's copy, which holds only in-frame ones; the method was immunoSEQ multiplex PCR. The table lists about 180,000 clones, 60% to 80% of them singletons. The sequencing input was PBMCs or T cells enriched from blood (not recorded which). These receptors came from a man aged 55 to 70 who had been exposed to COVID-19. Both conserved end residues are part of each CDR3. A D gene is named only where the DNA matches it firmly. Size is omitted from some rows. Given values are once, few, many or a class for expanded clones.

j_call v_call clone_size d_call cdr3_aa cdr3_nt
TRBJ1-1 TRBV30 once - CAWARRVIAEAFF TGTGCCTGGGCTAGACGGGTCATTGCTGAAGCTTTCTTT
TRBJ2-3 TRBV5-1 - TRBD1 CASSRARGLADTQYF TGCGCCAGCAGTCGCGCGAGGGGGCTGGCAGATACGCAGTATTTT
TRBJ2-7 TRBV6-1 - TRBD1 CASSGETGTGTYEQYF TGTGCCAGCAGTGGAGAGACCGGGACAGGGACCTACGAGCAGTACTTC
TRBJ2-3 TRBV2 - TRBD2 CVTEGVVLAGADTQYF TGTGTCACCGAGGGGGTGGTACTAGCGGGAGCAGATACGCAGTATTTT
TRBJ2-1 TRBV9 - TRBD2 CASSGLAISNEQFF TGTGCCAGCAGTGGACTAGCAATTTCCAATGAGCAGTTCTTC
TRBJ2-7 TRBV2 - - CASRSGGGEQYF TGTGCCAGCAGGTCGGGGGGCGGCGAGCAGTACTTC
TRBJ2-3 TRBV5-1 - - CASRQASSTDTQYF TGCGCCAGCAGACAGGCCTCTAGCACAGATACGCAGTATTTT
TRBJ1-5 TRBV6-1 - TRBD1 CASSAGTGGYGQPQHF TGTGCCAGCAGTGCCGGGACAGGGGGCTATGGTCAGCCCCAGCATTTT
TRBJ1-6 TRBV27 - - CASSPGQPSYNSPLHF TGTGCCAGCAGTCCAGGACAGCCCTCCTATAATTCACCCCTCCACTTT
TRBJ2-1 TRBV5-1 - - CASSLEGVHEQFF TGCGCCAGCAGCTTGGAGGGGGTACATGAGCAGTTCTTC
TRBJ1-2 TRBV29-1 - - CSVFTGRDGYTF TGCAGCGTTTTTACAGGGAGGGACGGCTACACCTTC
TRBJ2-1 TRBV6-4 - TRBD1 CASSQGQASYNEQFF TGTGCCAGCAGTCAGGGACAGGCGTCCTACAATGAGCAGTTCTTC
TRBJ2-7 TRBV28 - - CASDSTDSYEQYF TGTGCCAGCGACTCGACGGACTCCTACGAGCAGTACTTC
TRBJ1-4 TRBV25-1 - - CASSKRGTNEKLFF TGTGCCAGCAGTAAAAGGGGGACTAATGAAAAACTGTTTTTT
TRBJ2-3 TRBV10-3 - - CAISSNPWTGDSTDTQYF TGTGCCATCAGTTCCAACCCCTGGACGGGAGATAGCACAGATACGCAGTATTTT
TRBJ1-5 TRBV6-5 few TRBD1 CASTTGGVNQPQHF TGTGCCAGCACTACAGGGGGGGTCAATCAGCCCCAGCATTTT
TRBJ2-1 TRBV6-6 few TRBD1 CASSRGTGGLPTYNEQFF TGTGCCAGCAGCCGAGGGACAGGGGGCTTACCAACCTACAATGAGCAGTTCTTC
TRBJ2-7 TRBV5-1 - - CASSQGRLSYEQYF TGCGCCAGCAGTCAGGGCCGACTGTCCTACGAGCAGTACTTC
TRBJ2-5 TRBV7-9 - TRBD1 CASSPRTGAKEETQYF TGTGCCAGCAGCCCGCGGACAGGAGCGAAAGAAGAGACCCAGTACTTC
TRBJ2-7 TRBV28 - TRBD1 CASSPIGTGEAYEQYF TGTGCCAGCAGTCCAATAGGGACAGGGGAGGCCTACGAGCAGTACTTC
TRBJ2-7 TRBV7-9 - - CASSPGGLGEQYF TGTGCCAGCAGCCCTGGAGGTTTAGGGGAGCAGTACTTC
TRBJ2-1 TRBV24-1 - TRBD2 CATSDPSGTYNEQFF TGTGCCACCAGTGATCCTAGCGGGACCTACAATGAGCAGTTCTTC
TRBJ2-7 TRBV11-3 - TRBD2 CASSLESAGDSYEQYF TGTGCCAGCAGCTTAGAATCAGCGGGAGACTCCTACGAGCAGTACTTC
TRBJ2-1 TRBV2 - TRBD2 CASNRASGYNEQFF TGTGCCAGCAATCGGGCTAGCGGGTACAATGAGCAGTTCTTC
TRBJ2-7 TRBV6-6 - TRBD2 CASSRTLRLAGNYEQYF TGTGCCAGCAGTCGGACTCTCCGACTAGCGGGGAACTACGAGCAGTACTTC
TRBJ2-1 TRBV24-1 once TRBD2 CATSDFAAGVFNEQFF TGTGCCACCAGTGATTTTGCAGCGGGAGTATTCAATGAGCAGTTCTTC
TRBJ2-5 TRBV11-3 once - CASSLDGTDQETQYF TGTGCCAGCAGCTTAGATGGAACAGACCAAGAGACCCAGTACTTC
TRBJ2-3 TRBV4-3 - TRBD2 CASSQDALAVRGDTQYF TGCGCCAGCAGCCAAGATGCTCTAGCGGTGAGGGGAGATACGCAGTATTTT